The following is a T cell receptor beta chain sequence with its context. This sample was included in a study of glioma-infiltrating T cells after dendritic cell vaccination. The sample's time point: after dendritic cell vaccination, including at tumor progression/relapse. Measured with immunoSEQ multiplex PCR; TCRdb has only the in-frame clones, and not every one. The profile shows around 92,000 clones, 80% of them singletons. The specimen comprised blood, sampled after dendritic cell vaccination. The clonotype was recovered from a human donor with glioblastoma.

The CDR3 coding sequence is TGTGCCTGGAGGCGGGGGGGAGGCTACACCTTC. Residues: CAWRRGGGYTF. V is TRBV30 and J is TRBJ1-2, with D perhaps matching TRBD1 (5 bases). This CDR3 has 11 amino acids. The germline gives CDR1 GTSNPN, CDR2 SVGIG (reference sequence). V shed 3 bases and J shed 8 bases, with 10 bases lying between them.